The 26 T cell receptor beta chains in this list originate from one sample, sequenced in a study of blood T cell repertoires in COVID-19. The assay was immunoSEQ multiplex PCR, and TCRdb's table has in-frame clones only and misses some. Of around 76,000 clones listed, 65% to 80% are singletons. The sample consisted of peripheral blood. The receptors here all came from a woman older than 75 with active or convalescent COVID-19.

CDR3 bases: TGTGCCAGCAGATTAAGACAGGGTGGGGGCTCCTACGAGCAGTACTTC. This gives the protein CASRLRQGGGSYEQYF. V gene TRBV11-2 combines with J gene TRBJ2-7; 7 bases match TRBD1. The CDR3 is made up of 16 amino acids. The V gene end was trimmed by 6 bases and the J gene end by 0 bases; junction bases not matched to a gene: 11. The germline gives CDR1 SGHAT, CDR2 FQNNGV. The full variable domain, in which reference TRBV11-2 and TRBJ2-7 provide the parts outside the CDR3, is EAGVAQSPRYKIIEKRQSVAFWCNPISGHATLYWYQQILGQGPKLLIQFQNNGVVDDSQLPKDRFSAERLKGVDSTLKIQPAKLEDSAVYLCASRLRQGGGSYEQYFGPGTRLTVT.

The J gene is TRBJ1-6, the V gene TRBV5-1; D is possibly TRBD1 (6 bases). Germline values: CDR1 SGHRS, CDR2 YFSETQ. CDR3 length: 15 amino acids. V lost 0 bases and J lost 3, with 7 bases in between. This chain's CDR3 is CASSLGQDYNSPLHF. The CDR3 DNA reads TGCGCCAGCAGCTTGGGACAGGACTATAATTCACCCCTCCACTTT.

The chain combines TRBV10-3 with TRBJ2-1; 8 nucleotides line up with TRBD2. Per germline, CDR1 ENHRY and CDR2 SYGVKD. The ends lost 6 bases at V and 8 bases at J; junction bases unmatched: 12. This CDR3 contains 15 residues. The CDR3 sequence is CAISPRGGLADEQFF. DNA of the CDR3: TGTGCCATCAGCCCTCGGGGGGGCCTCGCCGATGAGCAGTTCTTC.

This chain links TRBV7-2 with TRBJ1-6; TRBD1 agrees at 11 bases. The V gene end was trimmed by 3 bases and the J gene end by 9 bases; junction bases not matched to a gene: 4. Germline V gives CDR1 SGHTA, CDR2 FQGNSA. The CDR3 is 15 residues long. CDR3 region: CASSFRGQGVSPLHF. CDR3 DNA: TGTGCCAGCAGCTTTCGGGGACAGGGGGTTTCACCCCTCCACTTT.

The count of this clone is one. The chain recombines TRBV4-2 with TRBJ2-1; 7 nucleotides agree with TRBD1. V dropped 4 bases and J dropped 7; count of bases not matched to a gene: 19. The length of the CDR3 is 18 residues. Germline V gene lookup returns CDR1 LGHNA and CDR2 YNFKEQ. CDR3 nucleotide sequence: TGTGCCAGCAGCCCTCTAGTGGAGACACAGGGGACAACGAATGAGCAGTTCTTC. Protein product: CASSPLVETQGTTNEQFF.

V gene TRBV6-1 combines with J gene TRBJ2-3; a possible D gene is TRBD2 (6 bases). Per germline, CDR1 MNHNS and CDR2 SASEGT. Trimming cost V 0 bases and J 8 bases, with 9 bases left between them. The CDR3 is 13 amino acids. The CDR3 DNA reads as TGTGCCAGCAGTGAAGCGCGGGGACGTACGCAGTATTTT. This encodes CASSEARGRTQYF.

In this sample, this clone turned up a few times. The CDR3 here is CASSLNSGITEAFF. The CDR3 nucleotides are TGTGCCAGCAGCCTAAACTCAGGGATCACTGAAGCTTTCTTT. This chain links TRBV7-2 with TRBJ1-1, with D possibly being TRBD1 (5 bases). This CDR3 region has 14 residues. V lost 5 bases, J lost 4 bases, and 14 bases lay in between. Germline lookup yields CDR1 SGHTA and CDR2 FQGNSA.

CDR3 residues: CASSSWTGVRSPLHF. As DNA, the CDR3 is TGTGCCAGCAGTTCTTGGACAGGGGTACGTTCACCCCTCCACTTT. J is TRBJ1-6 and V is TRBV28; TRBD1 agrees at 9 bases. This CDR3 spans 15 amino acids. The germline V gene encodes CDR1 MDHEN and CDR2 SYDVKM. Unmatched junction bases numbered 7, after V lost 4 bases and J lost 9 bases.

The chain's CDR3 is CASSRVLLGATEAFF. In nucleotides, the CDR3 is TGTGCCAGCAGCCGGGTACTTCTGGGAGCGACTGAAGCTTTCTTT. The chain combines TRBV7-8 with TRBJ1-1; D is unresolved. The germline CDR1 and CDR2 sequences are SGHVS and FQNEAQ. Deletions cut 5 bases from V and 5 bases from J, with 18 bases between. The CDR3 consists of 15 residues.

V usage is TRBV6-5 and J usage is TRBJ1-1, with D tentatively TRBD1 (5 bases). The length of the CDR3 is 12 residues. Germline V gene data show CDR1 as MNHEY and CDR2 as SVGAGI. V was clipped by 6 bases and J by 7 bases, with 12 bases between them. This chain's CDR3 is CASSPGTLEAFF. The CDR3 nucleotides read TGTGCCAGCAGCCCCGGGACTCTTGAAGCTTTCTTT.

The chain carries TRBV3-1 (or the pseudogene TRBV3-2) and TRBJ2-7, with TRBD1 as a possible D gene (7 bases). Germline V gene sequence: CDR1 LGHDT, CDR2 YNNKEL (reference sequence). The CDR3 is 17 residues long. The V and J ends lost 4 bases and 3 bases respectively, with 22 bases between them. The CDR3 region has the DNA TGTGCCAGCAGCCGTGGGGGGTTGAGGGACAGCAACTACGAGCAGTACTTC. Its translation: CASSRGGLRDSNYEQYF.

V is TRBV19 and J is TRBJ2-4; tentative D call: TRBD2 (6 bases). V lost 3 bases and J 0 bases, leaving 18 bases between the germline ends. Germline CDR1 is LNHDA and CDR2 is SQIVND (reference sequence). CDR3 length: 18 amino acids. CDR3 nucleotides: TGTGCCAGTAGTATGTTCGGGACTCCCACCTTAGCCAAAAACATTCAGTACTTC. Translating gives CASSMFGTPTLAKNIQYF.

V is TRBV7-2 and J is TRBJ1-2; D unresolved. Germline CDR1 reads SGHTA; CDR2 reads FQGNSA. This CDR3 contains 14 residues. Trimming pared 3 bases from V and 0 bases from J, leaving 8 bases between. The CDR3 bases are TGTGCCAGCAGCTTCACAGAAGCTAACTATGGCTACACCTTC. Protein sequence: CASSFTEANYGYTF. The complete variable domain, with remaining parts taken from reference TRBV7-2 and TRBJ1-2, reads GAGVSQSPSNKVTEKGKDVELRCDPISGHTALYWYRQSLGQGLEFLIYFQGNSAPDKSGLPSDRFSAERTGGSVSTLTIQRTQQEDSAVYLCASSFTEANYGYTFGSGTRLTVV.

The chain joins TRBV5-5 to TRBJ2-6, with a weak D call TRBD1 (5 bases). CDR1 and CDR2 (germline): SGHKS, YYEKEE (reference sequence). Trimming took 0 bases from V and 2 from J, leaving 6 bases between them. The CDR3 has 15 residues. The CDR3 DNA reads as TGTGCCAGCAGCTTGGCAGGGACTGGGGCCAACGTCCTGACTTTC. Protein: CASSLAGTGANVLTF. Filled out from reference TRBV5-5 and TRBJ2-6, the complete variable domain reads DAGVTQSPTHLIKTRGQQVTLRCSPISGHKSVSWYQQVLGQGPQFIFQYYEKEERGRGNFPDRFSARQFPNYSSELNVNALLLGDSALYLCASSLAGTGANVLTFGAGSRLTVL.

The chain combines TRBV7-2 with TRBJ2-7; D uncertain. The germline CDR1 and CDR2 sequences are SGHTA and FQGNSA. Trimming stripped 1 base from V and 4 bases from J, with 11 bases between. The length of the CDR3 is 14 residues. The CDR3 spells CASSLGGSTYEQYF. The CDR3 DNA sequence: TGTGCCAGCAGCTTAGGAGGCTCCACTTACGAGCAGTACTTC.

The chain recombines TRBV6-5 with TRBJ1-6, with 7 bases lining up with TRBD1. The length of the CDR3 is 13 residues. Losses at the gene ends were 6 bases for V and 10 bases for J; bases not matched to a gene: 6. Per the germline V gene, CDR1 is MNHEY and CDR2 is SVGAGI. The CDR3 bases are TGTGCCAGCAGACGACAGGGTTACTCACCCCTCCACTTT. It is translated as CASRRQGYSPLHF.

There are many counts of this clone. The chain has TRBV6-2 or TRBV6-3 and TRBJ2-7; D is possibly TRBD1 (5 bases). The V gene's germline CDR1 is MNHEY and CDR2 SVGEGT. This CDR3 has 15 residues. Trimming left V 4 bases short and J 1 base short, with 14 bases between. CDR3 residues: CASSSFLGASYEQYF. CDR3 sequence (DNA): TGTGCCAGCAGTTCCTTCCTAGGGGCGTCCTACGAGCAGTACTTC.

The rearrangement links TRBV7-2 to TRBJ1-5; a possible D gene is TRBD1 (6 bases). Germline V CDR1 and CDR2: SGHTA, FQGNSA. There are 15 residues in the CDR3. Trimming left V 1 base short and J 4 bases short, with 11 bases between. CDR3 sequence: CASSLVQGSNQPQHF. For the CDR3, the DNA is TGTGCCAGCAGCTTAGTCCAGGGGTCGAATCAGCCCCAGCATTTT.

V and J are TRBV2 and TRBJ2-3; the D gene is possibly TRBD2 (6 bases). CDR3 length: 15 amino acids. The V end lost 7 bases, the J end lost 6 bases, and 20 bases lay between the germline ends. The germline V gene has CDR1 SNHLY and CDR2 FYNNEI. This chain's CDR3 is CASKMRLGKSDTQYF. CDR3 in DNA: TGTGCCAGCAAGATGAGACTAGGCAAGAGCGATACGCAGTATTTT.

The DNA of the CDR3 is TGTGCCAGCAGCTTAGAGGGGGACTCCTACGAGCAGTACTTC. Its translation: CASSLEGDSYEQYF. V is TRBV7-2 and J is TRBJ2-7; perhaps TRBD1 as D (6 bases). The V end lost 1 base, the J end lost 0 bases, and 7 bases lay between the germline ends. Per germline, CDR1 SGHTA and CDR2 FQGNSA. The CDR3 extends over 14 amino acids.

The CDR3: CASSLLLGQGGNEQFF. In DNA, the CDR3 is TGTGCCAGCAGCTTGCTACTCGGACAGGGAGGGAATGAGCAGTTCTTC. This chain links TRBV7-9 with TRBJ2-1; possible D gene TRBD1, 8 bases. Germline V gives CDR1 SEHNR, CDR2 FQNEAQ (reference sequence). The CDR3 runs to 16 residues. V was shortened by 3 bases and J by 7 bases, with 19 bases between the two germline ends.

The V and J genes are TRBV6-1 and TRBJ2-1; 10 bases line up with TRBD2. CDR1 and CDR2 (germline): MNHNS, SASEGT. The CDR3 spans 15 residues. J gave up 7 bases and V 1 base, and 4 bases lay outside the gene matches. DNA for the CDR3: TGTGCCAGCAGTGAAGACTCTAGCGGGGGTAATGAGCAGTTCTTC. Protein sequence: CASSEDSSGGNEQFF.

The CDR3 DNA follows: TGTGCCAGCAGTGAAGCGGCGGGGGACGGATTTCGCAATGAGCAGTTCTTC. It translates to CASSEAAGDGFRNEQFF. The V and J genes are TRBV6-1 and TRBJ2-1; 7 bases align to TRBD2. V dropped 0 bases and J dropped 6; count of bases not matched to a gene: 11. The germline CDR1 and CDR2 sequences are MNHNS and SASEGT. This CDR3 region has 17 residues.

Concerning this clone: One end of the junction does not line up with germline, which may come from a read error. The CDR3 nucleotides are TGTGCCAGCAGGTTAGCGGGGGGGAGCACAGATACGCAGTATTTT. Its translation is CASRLAGGSTDTQYF. J is TRBJ2-3 and V is TRBV7-2, with TRBD2 identical over 11 bases. CDR3 length equals 15 residues. From germline, CDR1 is SGHTA and CDR2 FQGNSA. Together with reference TRBV7-2 and TRBJ2-3, the CDR3 gives the full variable domain: GAGVSQSPSNKVTEKGKDVELRCDPISGHTALYWYRQSLGQGLEFLIYFQGNSAPDKSGLPSDRFSAERTGGSVSTLTIQRTQQEDSAVYLCASRLAGGSTDTQYFGPGTRLTVL.

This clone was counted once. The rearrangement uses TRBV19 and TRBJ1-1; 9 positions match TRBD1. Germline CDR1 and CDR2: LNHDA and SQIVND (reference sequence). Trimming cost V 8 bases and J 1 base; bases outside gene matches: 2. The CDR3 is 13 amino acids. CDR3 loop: CASGQGPNTEAFF. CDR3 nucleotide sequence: TGTGCCAGTGGACAGGGGCCGAACACTGAAGCTTTCTTT.

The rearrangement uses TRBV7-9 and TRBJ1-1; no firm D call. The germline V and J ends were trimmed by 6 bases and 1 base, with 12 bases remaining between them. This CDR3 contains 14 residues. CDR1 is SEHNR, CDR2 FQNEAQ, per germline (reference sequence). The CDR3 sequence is CASRVEGWNTEAFF. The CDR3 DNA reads TGTGCCAGCAGGGTAGAGGGTTGGAACACTGAAGCTTTCTTT.